One and the same sample provided the 13 T cell receptor beta chains below, sequenced in a study of blood T cell repertoires in COVID-19. Sequencing used immunoSEQ multiplex PCR; TCRdb keeps in-frame clones, though not all of them. The data hold about 100,000 clones, with almost 90% observed a single time. Sample: peripheral blood. The receptor set was obtained from a human donor in a cohort sampled during active COVID-19.

Worth noting for this clone: An end of the junction does not agree with germline; a read error may underlie this. J is TRBJ2-5 and V is TRBV28; a possible D gene is TRBD1 (7 bases). The CDR3 totals 15 residues. The germline V gene encodes CDR1 MDHEN and CDR2 SYDVKM. The DNA of the CDR3 is TGTGCCAGCAGTGAGGGGGGACAGTGGGAAGACACCCAGTACTTC. Translation gives CASSEGGQWEDTQYF.

This chain uses TRBV6-5 with TRBJ2-5; TRBD1 aligns across 9 bases. The CDR3 has 13 residues. The junction had 5 bases not matched to a gene; V was cut back by 7 bases and J by 5 bases. Germline CDR1 and CDR2: MNHEY and SVGAGI. The CDR3 region has the DNA TGTGCCAGCAACAGGGGGCGCCTGGAGACCCAGTACTTC. This encodes CASNRGRLETQYF.

This chain links TRBV19 with TRBJ2-7, with 11 nucleotides matching TRBD1. V trimming: 5 bases; J trimming: 5 bases; junction bases outside the gene matches: 14. The CDR3 covers 17 residues. Germline lookup yields CDR1 LNHDA and CDR2 SQIVND (reference sequence). The CDR3 coding sequence is TGTGCCAGTAGTCCCGGGACAGGGGGTACCGTTAGGGACGAGCAGTACTTC. This encodes CASSPGTGGTVRDEQYF.

The chain recombines TRBV5-1 with TRBJ2-7; tentative D call: TRBD2 (6 bases). Germline CDR1 is SGHRS and CDR2 is YFSETQ. The V gene lost 4 bases and the J gene lost 6 bases, with 20 bases spanning the gap. The CDR3 is 15 residues long. The CDR3 spells CASSPNPTAGGEQYF. Written as DNA, the CDR3 is TGCGCCAGCAGCCCGAACCCGACAGCGGGCGGCGAGCAGTACTTC. Drawing the rest from reference TRBV5-1 and TRBJ2-7, the complete variable domain is KAGVTQTPRYLIKTRGQQVTLSCSPISGHRSVSWYQQTPGQGLQFLFEYFSETQRNKGNFPGRFSGRQFSNSRSEMNVSTLELGDSALYLCASSPNPTAGGEQYFGPGTRLTVT.

The chain couples TRBV9 to TRBJ2-7; the D is unclear. The V and J ends lost 0 bases and 3 bases respectively, with 22 bases between them. There are 18 residues in the CDR3. From germline, CDR1 is SGDLS and CDR2 YYNGEE. In DNA, the CDR3 is TGTGCCAGCAGCGTAGTTTCGGGTGGTGGCCTCTTAAACTACGAGCAGTACTTC. Amino acid sequence: CASSVVSGGGLLNYEQYF.

This chain links TRBV6-5 with TRBJ1-1; the D gene is possibly TRBD1 (6 bases). V was shortened by 8 bases and J by 8 bases, with 12 bases between the two germline ends. Germline V gene sequence: CDR1 MNHEY, CDR2 SVGAGI. This CDR3 contains 11 residues. CDR3 residues: CASRRDREAFF. The CDR3 DNA reads as TGTGCCAGCCGTCGTGACAGGGAAGCTTTCTTT.

This chain uses TRBV10-3 with TRBJ2-1, with 13 nucleotides matching TRBD2. Germline values: CDR1 ENHRY, CDR2 SYGVKD. V shed 8 bases and J 1 base; nucleotides not matched to a gene: 8. The CDR3 runs to 17 residues. The DNA for the CDR3 is TGTGCCATCTCGACTAGCGGGAGGCCTTCTTCCTACAATGAGCAGTTCTTC. Translating it yields CAISTSGRPSSYNEQFF.

The CDR3 bases are TGTGCCAGCAGTTTAGGGGCAGGGTATGGCTACACCTTC. Protein product: CASSLGAGYGYTF. The chain uses TRBV27 and TRBJ1-2; perhaps TRBD1 as D (5 bases). The CDR3 is 13 residues long. V lost 2 bases to trimming and J lost 5 bases, with 9 bases between them. Germline V gives CDR1 MNHEY, CDR2 SMNVEV (reference sequence).

The table lists this clone with a few counts. The V and J genes are TRBV6-2 or TRBV6-3 and TRBJ2-7; D is perhaps TRBD2 (6 bases). The germline V and J ends were trimmed by 4 bases and 6 bases, with 25 bases remaining between them. The CDR3 totals 17 residues. The germline V gene has CDR1 MNHEY and CDR2 SVGEGT. The CDR3 spells CASSSLITRGGPSEQYF. CDR3 coding DNA: TGTGCCAGCAGTTCTTTGATCACGCGGGGCGGTCCCTCCGAGCAGTACTTC.

The chain joins TRBV24-1 to TRBJ2-2, with D perhaps TRBD2 (6 bases). From germline, CDR1 is KGHDR and CDR2 SFDVKD. The ends were cut back, 9 bases at V and 3 bases at J, with 22 bases in the middle. The CDR3 runs 17 residues. The CDR3: CATGGLRKLHHTGELFF. DNA of the CDR3: TGTGCCACCGGAGGGCTTAGGAAGCTCCACCACACCGGGGAGCTGTTTTTT.

This chain joins TRBV6-6 and TRBJ2-7; 8 nucleotides match TRBD2. The CDR3 is made up of 16 amino acids. Trimming cost V 0 bases and J 0 bases; bases outside gene matches: 4. Germline V gives CDR1 MNHNY, CDR2 SVGAGI (reference sequence). This chain's CDR3 is CASSYSTSASSYEQYF. The CDR3, as DNA: TGTGCCAGCAGTTACTCGACTAGCGCTAGCTCCTACGAGCAGTACTTC.

This chain connects TRBV5-1 to TRBJ1-3, with D possibly TRBD1 on 5 matching bases. Germline-derived CDR1 and CDR2 are SGHRS and YFSETQ. The CDR3 consists of 15 residues. Trimming pared 0 bases from V and 1 base from J, leaving 8 bases between. For the CDR3, the DNA is TGCGCCAGCAGCTTGGAGGCAGGGTCTGGAAACACCATATATTTT. The encoded protein is CASSLEAGSGNTIYF.

The chain employs TRBV27 and TRBJ2-1; possibly TRBD1 for D (6 bases). This CDR3 region has 16 residues. Germline CDR1 reads MNHEY; CDR2 reads SMNVEV (reference sequence). Deletions cut 6 bases from V and 0 bases from J, with 15 bases between. The CDR3 DNA reads TGTGCCAGCAGCCCGAGGACAGTCAGCTCCTACAATGAGCAGTTCTTC. Its translation is CASSPRTVSSYNEQFF.